The clone carrying this T cell receptor (beta chain) was observed a handful of times. Its specificity is unknown. These data originate in a study of T-cell memory formation after mild COVID-19. Study-wide results and caveats: Some responding clones appeared in pre-infection memory, suggesting cross-reactive memory joined.

The CDR3 contains 14 residues. Losses at the gene ends were 4 bases for V and 6 bases for J; bases not matched to a gene: 6. MiXCR, run by TCRdb on the 5' RACE reads, gives a single entry per CDR3 protein. The table has just under 550,000 distinct CDR3 sequences, about a fifth seen once; the top ten hold approximately 12%. This sequence was found in an adult woman who had mild COVID-19 (a few samples of this study predate the infection). Cell type and time point are not known. V usage is TRBV12-3 or TRBV12-4 and J usage is TRBJ1-5; 7 bases map to TRBD1. The sequencing input was PBMCs or a T cell subset sorted from them (not recorded which). This CDR3 is CASSYRGSGQPQHF. The CDR3 bases are TGTGCCAGCAGTTACAGGGGCTCAGGTCAGCCCCAGCATTTT.